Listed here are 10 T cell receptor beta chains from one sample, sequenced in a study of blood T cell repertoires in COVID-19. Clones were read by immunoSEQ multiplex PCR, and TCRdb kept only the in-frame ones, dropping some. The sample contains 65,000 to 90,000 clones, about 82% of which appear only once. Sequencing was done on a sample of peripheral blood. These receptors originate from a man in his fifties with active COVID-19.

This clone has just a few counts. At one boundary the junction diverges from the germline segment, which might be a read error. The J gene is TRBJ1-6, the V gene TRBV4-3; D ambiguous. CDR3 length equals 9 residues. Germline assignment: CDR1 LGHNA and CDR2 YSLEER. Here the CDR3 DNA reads TGCGCCAGCAGCCAAGAAACAGACTTT. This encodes CASSQETDF.

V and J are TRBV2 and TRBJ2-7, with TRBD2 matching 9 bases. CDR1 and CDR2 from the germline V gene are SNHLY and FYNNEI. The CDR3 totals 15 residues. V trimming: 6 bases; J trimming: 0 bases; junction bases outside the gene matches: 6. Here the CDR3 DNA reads TGTGCCAGCAGCGCAGCGGGGGGCGTCTCCTACGAGCAGTACTTC. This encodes CASSAAGGVSYEQYF.

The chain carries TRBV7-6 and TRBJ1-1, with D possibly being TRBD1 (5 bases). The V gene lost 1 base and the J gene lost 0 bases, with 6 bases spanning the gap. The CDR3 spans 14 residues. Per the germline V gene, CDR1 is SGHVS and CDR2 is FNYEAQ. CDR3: CASSLDRMNTEAFF. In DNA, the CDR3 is TGTGCCAGCAGCTTAGACAGGATGAACACTGAAGCTTTCTTT.

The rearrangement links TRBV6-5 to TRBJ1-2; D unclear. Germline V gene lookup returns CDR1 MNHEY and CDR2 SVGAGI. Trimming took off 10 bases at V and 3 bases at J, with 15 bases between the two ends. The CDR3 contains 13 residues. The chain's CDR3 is CATSAGEYYGYTF. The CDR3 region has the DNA TGTGCCACCTCAGCCGGGGAATACTATGGCTACACCTTC.

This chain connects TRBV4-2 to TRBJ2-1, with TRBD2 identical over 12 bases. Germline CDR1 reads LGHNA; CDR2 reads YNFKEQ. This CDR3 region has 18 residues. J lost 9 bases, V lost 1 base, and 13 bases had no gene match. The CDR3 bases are TGTGCCAGCAGCCAAGGGCTCCTAGCGGGAGGGCCCAGGGGTGAGCAGTTCTTC. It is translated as CASSQGLLAGGPRGEQFF.

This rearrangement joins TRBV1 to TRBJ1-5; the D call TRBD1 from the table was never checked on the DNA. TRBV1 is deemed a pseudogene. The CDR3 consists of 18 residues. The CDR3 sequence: CTSSVRDRGSHSNQPQHF. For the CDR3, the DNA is TGCACCAGCAGCGTCCGGGACAGGGGCTCTCATAGCAATCAGCCCCAGCATTTT.

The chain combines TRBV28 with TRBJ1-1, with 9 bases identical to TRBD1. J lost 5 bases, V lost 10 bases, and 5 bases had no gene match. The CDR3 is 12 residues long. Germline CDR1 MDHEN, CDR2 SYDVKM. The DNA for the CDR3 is TGTGCCACCTGGGACAGGGTGACTGAAGCTTTCTTT. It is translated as CATWDRVTEAFF.

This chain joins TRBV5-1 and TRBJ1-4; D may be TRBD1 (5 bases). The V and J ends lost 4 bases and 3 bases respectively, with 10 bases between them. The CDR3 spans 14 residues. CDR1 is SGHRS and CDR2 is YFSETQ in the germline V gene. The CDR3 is CASSLGGANEKLFF. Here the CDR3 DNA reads TGCGCCAGCAGCCTGGGGGGGGCTAATGAAAAACTGTTTTTT.

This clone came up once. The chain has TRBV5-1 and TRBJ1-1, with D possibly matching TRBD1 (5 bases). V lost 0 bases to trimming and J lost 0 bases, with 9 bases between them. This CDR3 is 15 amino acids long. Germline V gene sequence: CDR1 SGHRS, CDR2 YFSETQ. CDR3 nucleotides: TGCGCCAGCAGCTTGGCCGGACACATGAACACTGAAGCTTTCTTT. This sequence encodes CASSLAGHMNTEAFF.

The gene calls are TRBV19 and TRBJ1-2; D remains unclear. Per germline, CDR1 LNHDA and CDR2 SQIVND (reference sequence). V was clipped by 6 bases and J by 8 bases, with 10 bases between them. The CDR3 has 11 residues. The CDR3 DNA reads TGTGCCAGTAGCCTAGACGGGGGCTACACCTTC. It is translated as CASSLDGGYTF.